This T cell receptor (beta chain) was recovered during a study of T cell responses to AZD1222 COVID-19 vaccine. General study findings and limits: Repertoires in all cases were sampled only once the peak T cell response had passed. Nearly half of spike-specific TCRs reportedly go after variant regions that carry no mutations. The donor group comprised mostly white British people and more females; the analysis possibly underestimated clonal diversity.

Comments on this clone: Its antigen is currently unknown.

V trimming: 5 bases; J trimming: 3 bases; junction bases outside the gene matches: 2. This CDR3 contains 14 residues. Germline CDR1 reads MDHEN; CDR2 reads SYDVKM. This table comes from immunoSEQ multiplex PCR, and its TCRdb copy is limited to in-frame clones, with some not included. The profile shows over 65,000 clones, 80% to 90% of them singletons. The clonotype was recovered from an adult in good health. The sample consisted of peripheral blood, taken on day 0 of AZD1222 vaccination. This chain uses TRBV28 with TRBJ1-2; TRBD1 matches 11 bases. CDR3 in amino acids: CASSPGQGDYGYTF. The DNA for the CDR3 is TGTGCCAGCAGTCCGGGACAGGGGGACTATGGCTACACCTTC.